Presented here are 10 T cell receptor beta chains from one specimen sequenced in a study of blood T cell repertoires in COVID-19. TCRdb's copy holds only in-frame clones and misses some; the assay was immunoSEQ multiplex PCR. Among around 250,000 clones listed, 88% were seen once. Material for sequencing was PBMCs or T cells enriched from blood (not recorded which). The origin of the receptors is a woman aged 40 to 49 who had been exposed to COVID-19.

The chain couples TRBV28 to TRBJ1-4, with D hard to call. Trimming shortened V by 8 bases and J by 5 bases, and 15 bases separated the two germline ends. The CDR3 runs 14 residues. Per germline, CDR1 MDHEN and CDR2 SYDVKM. The CDR3 nucleotides read TGTGCCAGCCAGCTCTCGGGAGAAAATGAAAAACTGTTTTTT. This sequence encodes CASQLSGENEKLFF.

The chain has TRBV28 and TRBJ1-5; TRBD1 agrees at 9 bases. V shed 6 bases and J 7 bases; nucleotides not matched to a gene: 16. CDR1 is MDHEN and CDR2 is SYDVKM in the germline V gene. The CDR3 runs to 17 residues. The CDR3 nucleotides are TGTGCCAGCAGCCGGGACAGGGCAAGGCTGGGTAGCCAGCCCCAGCATTTT. The encoded protein is CASSRDRARLGSQPQHF.

This chain uses TRBV2 with TRBJ2-4; 9 bases fit TRBD1. After removal of 4 bases from V and 5 bases from J, the junction contained 6 bases not matched to a gene. CDR1 is SNHLY and CDR2 is FYNNEI in the germline V gene. This CDR3 region has 15 residues. CDR3 bases: TGTGCCAGCAGTGGCCCTACAGGGGGCCAAAACATTCAGTACTTC. Its translation is CASSGPTGGQNIQYF.

The V gene is TRBV19, the J gene TRBJ1-1, with D possibly TRBD1 on 5 matching bases. Germline V gene lookup returns CDR1 LNHDA and CDR2 SQIVND (reference sequence). V was clipped by 7 bases and J by 7 bases, with 22 bases between them. The CDR3 has 15 residues. The CDR3 loop is CASTILLGGIGEAFF. CDR3 nucleotides: TGTGCCAGTACAATACTTCTCGGGGGGATTGGTGAAGCTTTCTTT.

The V gene is TRBV13, the J gene TRBJ2-2; tentative D call: TRBD2 (5 bases). The germline V gene encodes CDR1 PRHDT and CDR2 FYEKMQ (reference sequence). This CDR3 contains 17 residues. V was shortened by 2 bases and J by 0 bases, with 13 bases between the two germline ends. Here the CDR3 DNA reads TGTGCCAGCAGCTTAATTAGGGCGGGCGCGAACACCGGGGAGCTGTTTTTT. Its translation: CASSLIRAGANTGELFF. Supplemented by reference TRBV13 and TRBJ2-2, the full variable domain reads AAGVIQSPRHLIKEKRETATLKCYPIPRHDTVYWYQQGPGQDPQFLISFYEKMQSDKGSIPDRFSAQQFSDYHSELNMSSLELGDSALYFCASSLIRAGANTGELFFGEGSRLTVL.

The rearrangement joins TRBV7-2 to TRBJ1-1, with unresolved D. Looked up from germline, CDR1 is SGHTA and CDR2 is FQGNSA. CDR3 length equals 15 residues. Trimming took 4 bases from V and 1 from J, leaving 13 bases between them. CDR3 nucleotide sequence: TGTGCCAGCAGCTCACAGAGCGGGTCGAACACTGAAGCTTTCTTT. Encoded protein: CASSSQSGSNTEAFF.

V and J are TRBV7-2 and TRBJ2-1; 8 positions match TRBD1. This CDR3 region has 15 residues. Trimming took 5 bases from V and 0 from J; bases not matched to a gene: 3. Germline assignment: CDR1 SGHTA and CDR2 FQGNSA. Here the CDR3 DNA reads TGTGCCAGCAGCGTCGACAGGGGCTCCTACAATGAGCAGTTCTTC. Translated, it gives CASSVDRGSYNEQFF.

The chain has TRBV10-3 and TRBJ1-2, with 7 positions matching TRBD1. In germline, CDR1 is ENHRY, CDR2 SYGVKD. The CDR3 totals 13 residues. Trimming at V came to 2 bases and at J to 5 bases, leaving 2 bases not matched to a gene. The CDR3 region is CAISEDRVYGYTF. DNA for the CDR3: TGTGCCATCAGTGAGGACAGGGTGTATGGCTACACCTTC.

The chain carries TRBV6-5 and TRBJ2-1; tentatively, D is TRBD2 (5 bases). The CDR3 contains 15 residues. Between the trimmed V and J ends, which lost 0 bases and 4 bases, there was a span of 10 bases. The V gene's germline CDR1 is MNHEY and CDR2 SVGAGI. CDR3 bases: TGTGCCAGCAGTTACTCCAGCGGCTCTTACAATGAGCAGTTCTTC. Amino acids: CASSYSSGSYNEQFF.

The chain recombines TRBV11-3 with TRBJ2-1, with D uncertain. There are 12 residues in the CDR3. In germline, CDR1 is SGHNT, CDR2 YENEEA. V gave up 1 base and J gave up 6 bases, with 4 bases separating them. For the CDR3, the DNA is TGTGCCAGCAGCTTAGTATCCAATGAGCAGTTCTTC. Its translation is CASSLVSNEQFF.